What follows describes a single TCR beta chain. This entry comes from a study of blood T cells in healthy people across ages. The germline V gene encodes CDR1 SGHTA and CDR2 FQGNSA. V was pared by 11 bases and J by 3 bases, with 22 bases of the junction left unmatched. The CDR3 covers 17 residues. Primers used in a second PCR of about 7 to 11 cycles were a sample-barcoded 5' primer and a J-beta primer mix. TCRdb reprocessed the 5' RACE reads via MiXCR and lists one record per CDR3 protein. The sample contains approximately 800,000 distinct CDR3 sequences, around a quarter of which appear only once. This sample was also put to use in a study of T cells of mothers and their children. That investigation notes: It was related mother-child pairs that showed slightly higher overlap than unrelated pairs, without reaching significance.

This clonotype originated in a boy aged 10-17 years in good health. This chain uses TRBV7-2 with TRBJ2-7; TRBD1 aligns across 7 bases. The sequenced material came from blood. The CDR3 nucleotides read TGTGCCGGCTCCTTCCCCGACCTAGGGACAGAAATCTACGAGCAGTACTTC. Translated, it gives CAGSFPDLGTEIYEQYF.